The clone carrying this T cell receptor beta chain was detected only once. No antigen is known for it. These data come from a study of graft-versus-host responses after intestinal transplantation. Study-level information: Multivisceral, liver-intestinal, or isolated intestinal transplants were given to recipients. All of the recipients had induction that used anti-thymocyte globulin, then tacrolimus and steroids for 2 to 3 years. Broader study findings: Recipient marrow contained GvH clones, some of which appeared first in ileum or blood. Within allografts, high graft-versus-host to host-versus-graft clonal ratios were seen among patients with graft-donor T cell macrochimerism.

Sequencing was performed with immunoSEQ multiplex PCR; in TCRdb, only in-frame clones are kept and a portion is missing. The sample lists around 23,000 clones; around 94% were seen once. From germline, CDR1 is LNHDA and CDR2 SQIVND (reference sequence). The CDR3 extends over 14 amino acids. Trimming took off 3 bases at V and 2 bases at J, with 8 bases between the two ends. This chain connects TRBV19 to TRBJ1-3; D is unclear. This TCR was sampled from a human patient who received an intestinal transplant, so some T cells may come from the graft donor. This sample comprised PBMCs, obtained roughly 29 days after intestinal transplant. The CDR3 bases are TGTGCCAGTAGTATGAATGGGGCTGGAAACACCATATATTTT. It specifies CASSMNGAGNTIYF.